These T cell receptor beta chains were read from a single sample in a study of T cells in Graves' hyperthyroidism and ophthalmopathy. TCRdb fed the multiplex PCR reads into MiXCR, producing one record per CDR3 protein. The sample has 450,000 to 700,000 distinct CDR3 sequences, around 45% seen once. The material sequenced was peripheral blood or thyroid tissue (not recorded which). These receptor sequences come from an adult woman with Graves' disease, either hyperthyroidism or ophthalmopathy (not recorded which). CDR3s include the opening cysteine and the closing phenylalanine or tryptophan. A D gene is named only where the DNA matches it firmly. Clone size appears in some rows only: once, few, many, or a class for an expanded clone.

abundance: many; v_gene: TRBV3-1; j_gene: TRBJ2-5; d_gene: NA; CDR3nt: TGTGCCAGCAGCCAAGATCTATCGACGGCGGGGGAGACCCAGTACTTC; CDR3aa: CASSQDLSTAGETQYF
abundance: NA; v_gene: TRBV15; j_gene: TRBJ2-5; d_gene: TRBD1; CDR3nt: TGTGCCACCAGCCCTACCCGGGACAGGGGATTGGAGACCCAGTACTTC; CDR3aa: CATSPTRDRGLETQYF
abundance: many; v_gene: TRBV5-1; j_gene: TRBJ1-1; d_gene: NA; CDR3nt: TGCACCAGCAGCCCAAACGGGGGGCCGAACACTGAAGCTTTCTTT; CDR3aa: CTSSPNGGPNTEAFF
abundance: many; v_gene: TRBV5-1; j_gene: TRBJ1-1; d_gene: NA; CDR3nt: TGCGCCAGCAGCCCGACAGGCACTGAAGCTTTCTTT; CDR3aa: CASSPTGTEAFF
abundance: many; v_gene: TRBV2; j_gene: TRBJ1-4; d_gene: NA; CDR3nt: TGTGCCAGCAGCGGACAGCCGGAGGAGCATGAAAAACTGTTTTTT; CDR3aa: CASSGQPEEHEKLFF
abundance: NA; v_gene: TRBV25-1; j_gene: TRBJ1-6; d_gene: NA; CDR3nt: TGTGCCAGCATATCGACAGGAAATAATTCACCCCTCCACTTT; CDR3aa: CASISTGNNSPLHF
abundance: NA; v_gene: TRBV7-2; j_gene: TRBJ1-1; d_gene: NA; CDR3nt: TGTGCCAGCAGCTTAGCGCAGGGAACCCCTGAAGCTTTCTTT; CDR3aa: CASSLAQGTPEAFF
abundance: NA; v_gene: TRBV5-6; j_gene: TRBJ1-6; d_gene: NA; CDR3nt: TGTGCCAGCAGCTTGGCGGGACCCTGGAGGGTTTCACCCCTCCACTTT; CDR3aa: CASSLAGPWRVSPLHF
abundance: NA; v_gene: TRBV10-3; j_gene: TRBJ2-7; d_gene: TRBD1; CDR3nt: TGTGCCATCAGCCGGACAGGCCCCTACGAGCAGTACTTC; CDR3aa: CAISRTGPYEQYF
abundance: many; v_gene: TRBV6-1; j_gene: TRBJ2-2; d_gene: NA; CDR3nt: TGTGCCAGCAGTGATCGGAGCCCCTCTAACACCGGGGAGCTGTTTTTT; CDR3aa: CASSDRSPSNTGELFF
abundance: NA; v_gene: TRBV10-3; j_gene: TRBJ2-3; d_gene: NA; CDR3nt: TGTGCCATCAGTGAAACCACTAGTGTCGAGCAGTATTTT; CDR3aa: CAISETTSVEQYF
abundance: many; v_gene: TRBV20-1; j_gene: TRBJ2-7; d_gene: TRBD2; CDR3nt: TGCAGTGCTAGGGTGCTAGCGGGACCCTACGAGCAGTACTTC; CDR3aa: CSARVLAGPYEQYF
abundance: NA; v_gene: TRBV14; j_gene: TRBJ1-3; d_gene: TRBD1; CDR3nt: TGTGCCAGCAGACCCGGGACAGGGAAGGGTGGAAACACCATATATTTT; CDR3aa: CASRPGTGKGGNTIYF
abundance: NA; v_gene: TRBV19; j_gene: TRBJ2-7; d_gene: NA; CDR3nt: TGTGCCAGCGGAGACATCTACGAGCAGTACTTC; CDR3aa: CASGDIYEQYF
abundance: medium-sized; v_gene: TRBV24-1; j_gene: TRBJ2-5; d_gene: NA; CDR3nt: TGTGCCACCAGTGATTCGAGTCGGGATTACCAAGAGACCCAGTACTTC; CDR3aa: CATSDSSRDYQETQYF
abundance: many; v_gene: TRBV20-1; j_gene: TRBJ2-7; d_gene: NA; CDR3nt: TGCAGTGCCCCCGGGCTGGCCTACGAGCAGTACTTC; CDR3aa: CSAPGLAYEQYF
abundance: NA; v_gene: TRBV10-3; j_gene: TRBJ1-5; d_gene: NA; CDR3nt: TGTGCCATCAGTGAAACAGCGGTTGAACAAGAGACCCAGCATTTT; CDR3aa: CAISETAVEQETQHF